One and the same sample provided the 23 T cell receptor beta chains below, sequenced in a study of the immune and genomic landscape of osteosarcoma (dated by TCRdb to about 2020). The specimens were post-treatment primary, local recurrence and metastasis tumors obtained from patients with a poor prognosis. Libraries were prepared through the immunoSEQ multiplex PCR assay. TCRdb took this table from immuneACCESS and kept in-frame rearrangements with V and J called. Such tables lack part of the clones; where checked against another copy, unresolved V genes explain under half of the gap, and the rest is unexplained. For this sample there are under 11,000 clones; 60% to 85% appear just once. The top ten hold 18% of the sample. Material: osteosarcoma tumor tissue from the lung. The receptor source for this set is a human donor with osteosarcoma.

A remark on this clone: One junction end disagrees with the germline gene, perhaps due to a read error. The gene calls are TRBV28 and TRBJ1-2; 7 bases map to TRBD1. Germline CDR1 and CDR2: MDHEN and SYDVKM. This CDR3 spans 11 amino acids. The CDR3, as DNA: TGTGCCAGCAGTTTAAATCGGGACAGCCACTTC. Its translation is CASSLNRDSHF.

The CDR3 spells CASTDGLYNEQFF. CDR3 coding DNA: TGTGCCAGCACCGACGGACTCTACAATGAGCAGTTCTTC. This chain connects TRBV27 to TRBJ2-1; tentative D call: TRBD2 (5 bases). From germline, CDR1 is MNHEY and CDR2 SMNVEV (reference sequence). The V and J ends lost 7 bases and 3 bases respectively, with 10 bases between them. This CDR3 has 13 amino acids.

This chain joins TRBV18 and TRBJ2-1; 8 bases agree with TRBD2. The CDR3 totals 15 residues. CDR1 and CDR2 from the germline V gene are KGHSH and LQKENI. J was trimmed by 0 bases and V by 4 bases; bases with no gene match: 2. The CDR3 is CASSLAGSSYNEQFF. Written as DNA, the CDR3 is TGTGCCAGCTCACTAGCGGGGAGCTCCTACAATGAGCAGTTCTTC.

This sequence joins TRBV18 and TRBJ1-1; perhaps TRBD1 as D (5 bases). This CDR3 comprises 15 residues. The germline CDR1 and CDR2 sequences are KGHSH and LQKENI. Between the trimmed V and J ends, which lost 1 base and 2 bases, there was a span of 11 bases. The CDR3 DNA follows: TGTGCCAGCTCACCACGGGGGGAAGCTAACACTGAAGCTTTCTTT. Its translation: CASSPRGEANTEAFF. The whole variable domain, remainder taken from reference TRBV18 and TRBJ1-1, is NAGVMQNPRHLVRRRGQEARLRCSPMKGHSHVYWYRQLPEEGLKFMVYLQKENIIDESGMPKERFSAEFPKEGPSILRIQQVVRGDSAAYFCASSPRGEANTEAFFGQGTRLTVV.

By share of the sample, this clone is large. The rearrangement links TRBV25-1 to TRBJ2-1, with 8 bases fitting TRBD1. The J segment lost 5 bases and the V segment lost 6 bases, leaving 3 bases of the junction unmatched. CDR3 length: 13 amino acids. The germline V gene encodes CDR1 MGHDK and CDR2 SYGVNS. The CDR3 loop is CASRQGDHNEQFF. The CDR3 DNA follows: TGTGCCAGCAGACAGGGGGATCACAATGAGCAGTTCTTC.

The rearrangement links TRBV28 to TRBJ2-7; 11 nucleotides agree with TRBD1. The germline gives CDR1 MDHEN, CDR2 SYDVKM. V shed 5 bases, J shed 4 bases, and the junction held 16 bases outside the gene matches. CDR3 length equals 18 residues. The DNA of the CDR3 is TGTGCCAGCAGTGCTCCACCCGGGACAGGGGGTGGTATGTACGAGCAGTACTTC. It translates to CASSAPPGTGGGMYEQYF.

The gene calls are TRBV19 and TRBJ1-1, with D possibly being TRBD1 (5 bases). The CDR3 has 11 residues. Trimming shortened V by 6 bases and J by 8 bases, and 10 bases separated the two germline ends. Germline CDR1 and CDR2: LNHDA and SQIVND (reference sequence). The CDR3 sequence is CASRFRVEAFF. The CDR3 DNA follows: TGTGCCAGTAGATTCAGGGTCGAAGCTTTCTTT.

This rearrangement joins TRBV6-5 to TRBJ2-5; 8 bases agree with TRBD1. V dropped 5 bases and J dropped 2; count of bases not matched to a gene: 4. CDR1 is MNHEY and CDR2 is SVGAGI in the germline V gene. This CDR3 has 14 amino acids. DNA of the CDR3: TGTGCCAGCAGTGGCGACAGGGGACAAGAGACCCAGTACTTC. This translates into CASSGDRGQETQYF.

The chain is built from TRBV7-3 and TRBJ1-5; D unclear. The CDR3 runs 14 residues. CDR1 is SGHTA, CDR2 FQGTGA, per germline. The germline V and J ends were trimmed by 3 bases and 2 bases, with 8 bases remaining between them. In DNA, the CDR3 is TGTGCCAGCAGCTTTGGGTCGGGCAATCAGCCCCAGCATTTT. Its translation: CASSFGSGNQPQHF.

The CDR3 DNA reads as TGTGCCAAAGGGGCAGGGGGTTTGTACACCTTC. It codes for CAKGAGGLYTF. V gene TRBV30 combines with J gene TRBJ1-2; TRBD1 aligns across 7 bases. The CDR3 extends over 11 amino acids. Germline CDR1 reads GTSNPN; CDR2 reads SVGIG (reference sequence). Trimming took 8 bases from V and 11 from J; bases not matched to a gene: 11.

This clone was seen only a few times. The V gene is TRBV28, the J gene TRBJ1-1; D ambiguous. Trimming took 7 bases from V and 0 from J, leaving 9 bases between them. CDR1 is MDHEN and CDR2 is SYDVKM in the germline V gene. CDR3 length: 13 residues. The CDR3 is CASIQIMNTEAFF. The CDR3 region has the DNA TGTGCCAGCATCCAGATCATGAACACTGAAGCTTTCTTT.

The chain combines TRBV7-9 with TRBJ1-5; TRBD1 is a possible D gene (5 bases). Germline V gene data show CDR1 as SEHNR and CDR2 as FQNEAQ (reference sequence). The V and J ends lost 6 bases and 3 bases respectively, with 15 bases between them. CDR3 length: 15 amino acids. CDR3 amino acids: CASSSATAINQPQHF. The CDR3, as DNA: TGTGCCAGCAGTTCGGCGACAGCGATCAATCAGCCCCAGCATTTT. The full variable domain, its missing parts supplied by reference TRBV7-9 and TRBJ1-5, is DTGVSQNPRHKITKRGQNVTFRCDPISEHNRLYWYRQTLGQGPEFLTYFQNEAQLEKSRLLSDRFSAERPKGSFSTLEIQRTEQGDSAMYLCASSSATAINQPQHFGDGTRLSIL.

The rearrangement joins TRBV10-3 to TRBJ2-1; TRBD1 agrees at 7 bases. The CDR3 contains 12 residues. The trim removed 0 bases at V and 10 bases at J, leaving 0 bases unmatched. Germline V gene data show CDR1 as ENHRY and CDR2 as SYGVKD. The CDR3, as DNA: TGTGCCATCAGTGAGTCGACAGGGGAGCAGTTCTTC. Protein sequence: CAISESTGEQFF.

This chain uses TRBV7-3 with TRBJ2-3, with 12 bases that match TRBD2. V dropped 5 bases and J dropped 0; count of bases not matched to a gene: 6. Germline loops: CDR1 SGHTA, CDR2 FQGTGA. CDR3 length equals 17 residues. This chain's CDR3 is CASSPRLAGASTDTQYF. CDR3 bases: TGTGCCAGCAGCCCGCGACTAGCGGGAGCTAGCACAGATACGCAGTATTTT.

The chain has TRBV5-1 and TRBJ2-1; unclear D gene. CDR1 SGHRS and CDR2 YFSETQ come from the germline V gene. There are 13 residues in the CDR3. V was pared by 0 bases and J by 6 bases, with 7 bases between. CDR3: CASSLEMVNEQFF. In DNA, the CDR3 is TGCGCCAGCAGCTTGGAAATGGTCAATGAGCAGTTCTTC.

V usage is TRBV28 and J usage is TRBJ1-1; no clear D. The CDR3 has 14 amino acids. The V end was cut by 1 base, the J end by 4 bases, with 10 bases between. Germline CDR1 is MDHEN and CDR2 is SYDVKM. The CDR3 sequence: CASSLSGGSTEAFF. Written as DNA, the CDR3 is TGTGCCAGCAGTTTATCCGGAGGGAGCACTGAAGCTTTCTTT.

The V gene is TRBV1, the J gene TRBJ1-2. TRBV1 constitutes a pseudogene. The CDR3 is 14 amino acids. The CDR3 is CTSRSLRKTYGYTF. The CDR3 coding sequence is TGCACCAGCAGATCACTGCGAAAGACCTATGGCTACACCTTC.

The chain links TRBV5-4 to TRBJ2-5; possible D gene TRBD2, 6 bases. The V and J ends lost 4 bases and 4 bases respectively, with 20 bases between them. The CDR3 runs 16 residues. Germline-derived CDR1 and CDR2 are SGHNT and YYREEE (reference sequence). CDR3 in amino acids: CASSPGGESYRETQYF. The DNA of the CDR3 is TGTGCCAGCAGCCCAGGCGGGGAGAGTTATAGAGAGACCCAGTACTTC.

The V gene is TRBV30, the J gene TRBJ1-5; perhaps TRBD1 as D (6 bases). Germline V gene sequence: CDR1 GTSNPN, CDR2 SVGIG (reference sequence). V was pared by 2 bases and J by 6 bases, with 14 bases between. The CDR3 covers 14 residues. CDR3 sequence (DNA): TGTGCCTGGAGTCAGGGGACCGGTTCTCAGCCCCAGCATTTT. This translates into CAWSQGTGSQPQHF.

V and J are TRBV7-8 and TRBJ2-2, with 7 bases that match TRBD2. V shed 7 bases and J 4 bases; nucleotides not matched to a gene: 6. The CDR3 length is 14 residues. Germline CDR1 reads SGHVS; CDR2 reads FQNEAQ. Here the CDR3 DNA reads TGTGCCAGCAACCCCGGGGGGAGCACCGGGGAGCTGTTTTTT. The encoded protein is CASNPGGSTGELFF.

V is TRBV7-2 and J is TRBJ2-7; 9 bases match TRBD1. Per germline, CDR1 SGHTA and CDR2 FQGNSA. Losses at the gene ends were 1 base for V and 4 bases for J; bases not matched to a gene: 8. CDR3 size: 16 residues. The CDR3 region has the DNA TGTGCCAGCAGCTTAGATGGGACAGGGAGGAATTACGAGCAGTACTTC. Translation gives CASSLDGTGRNYEQYF.

This sequence joins TRBV9 and TRBJ1-3, with D perhaps TRBD1 (5 bases). Trimming took off 3 bases at V and 2 bases at J, with 15 bases between the two ends. The CDR3 spans 16 residues. Germline assignment: CDR1 SGDLS and CDR2 YYNGEE. CDR3 in amino acids: CASSEPLGGPGNTIYF. For the CDR3, the DNA is TGTGCCAGCAGCGAGCCCCTCGGGGGTCCTGGAAACACCATATATTTT. Combining the CDR3 with reference TRBV9 and TRBJ1-3 gives the whole variable domain DSGVTQTPKHLITATGQRVTLRCSPRSGDLSVYWYQQSLDQGLQFLIQYYNGEERAKGNILERFSAQQFPDLHSELNLSSLELGDSALYFCASSEPLGGPGNTIYFGEGSWLTVV.

This clone was recorded a few times. This rearrangement joins TRBV6-1 to TRBJ1-2; maybe TRBD1 (6 bases). Germline CDR1 MNHNS, CDR2 SASEGT. The V and J ends lost 1 base and 11 bases respectively, with 14 bases between them. The CDR3 length is 13 residues. In nucleotides, the CDR3 is TGTGCCAGCAGTGAAGGAGAGACAGGAGGTTACACCTTC. Translated, it gives CASSEGETGGYTF.